Listed here is a single T cell receptor beta chain. V lost 0 bases to trimming and J lost 6 bases; unmatched junction nucleotides: 20. The CDR3 extends over 19 amino acids. The germline V gene encodes CDR1 GTSNPN and CDR2 SVGIG (reference sequence). The sample originates from a study of cytomegalovirus exposure and HLA in healthy donors. Both 60 Vbeta primers and 13 Jbeta primers went into the PCR. Sequencing was performed with immunoSEQ multiplex PCR; in TCRdb, only in-frame clones are kept and a portion is missing. Of about 110,000 clones listed, approximately 80% are singletons. The clonotype comes from a middle-aged man in good health and CMV-seronegative. Sequenced: PBMCs. The rearrangement links TRBV30 to TRBJ2-1; TRBD1 matches at 7 bases. CDR3 nucleotides: TGTGCCTGGAGTGTACAGGTTTCCTCTCACAGTACAGGGGTCAATGAGCAGTTCTTC. This translates into CAWSVQVSSHSTGVNEQFF.